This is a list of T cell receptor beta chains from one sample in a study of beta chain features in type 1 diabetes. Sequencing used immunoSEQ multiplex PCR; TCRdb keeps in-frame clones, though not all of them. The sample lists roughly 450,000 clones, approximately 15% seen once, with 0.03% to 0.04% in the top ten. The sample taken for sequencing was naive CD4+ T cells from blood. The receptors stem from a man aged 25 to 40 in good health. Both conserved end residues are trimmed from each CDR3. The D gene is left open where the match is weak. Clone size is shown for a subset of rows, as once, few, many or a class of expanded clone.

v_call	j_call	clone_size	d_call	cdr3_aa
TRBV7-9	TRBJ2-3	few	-	ATLNWRATDTQY
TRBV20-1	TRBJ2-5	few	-	SATTQVTQY
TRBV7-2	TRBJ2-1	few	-	ASSLRAATYNEQF
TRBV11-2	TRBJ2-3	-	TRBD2	ASSRAVAGESTDTQY
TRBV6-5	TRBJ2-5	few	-	ASRVAGTQY
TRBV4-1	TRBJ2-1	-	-	ASSQAPPGTLYNEQF
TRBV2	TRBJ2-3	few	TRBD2	ASSLSGIYSDTQY
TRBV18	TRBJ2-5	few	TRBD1	ASSPGGQGEETQY
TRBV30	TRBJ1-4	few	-	AWSKQGREKLF
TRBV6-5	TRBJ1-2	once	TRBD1	ASSYLTGANYGYT
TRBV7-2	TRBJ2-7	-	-	ASSRESSYEQY
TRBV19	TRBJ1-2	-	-	ASSPEWAIYGYT
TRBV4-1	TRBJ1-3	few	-	ASSLEGRVSSGNTIY
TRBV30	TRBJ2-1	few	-	AWSVGRDNEQF
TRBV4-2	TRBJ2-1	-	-	ASSQEAVAREQF
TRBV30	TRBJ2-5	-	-	AWSPTGDYQETQY
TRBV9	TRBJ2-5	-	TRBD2	ASSVGTSGRDLPETQY
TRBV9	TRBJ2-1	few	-	ASSPDSLYNEQF
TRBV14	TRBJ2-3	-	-	ASSQVGSDTQY
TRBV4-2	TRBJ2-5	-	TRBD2	ASSQGLARRETQY
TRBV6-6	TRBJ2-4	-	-	ASSYGGVFKNIQY
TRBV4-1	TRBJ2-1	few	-	ASSQVSVAYNEQF
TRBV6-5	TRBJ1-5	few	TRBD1	ASRNRGQIQPQH
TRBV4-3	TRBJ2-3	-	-	ASSQDRPSGPATDTQY
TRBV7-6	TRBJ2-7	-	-	ASSSFRSREQY
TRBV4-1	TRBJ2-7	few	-	ASSLVGGEQY
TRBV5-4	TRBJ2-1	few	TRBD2	ASSSTGGYNEQF
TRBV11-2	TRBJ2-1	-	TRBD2	ASTLTGTSFSYNEQF
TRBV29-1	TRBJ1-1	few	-	SVAGYPEAF
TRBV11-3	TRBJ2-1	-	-	ASSEASAYNEQF
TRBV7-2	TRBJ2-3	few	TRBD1	ASSFRTGVLSNTQY
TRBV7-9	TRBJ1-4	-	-	ASSPRQATNEKLF
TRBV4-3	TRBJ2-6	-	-	ASSRGGGANVLT
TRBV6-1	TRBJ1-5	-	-	TVGARGQPQH
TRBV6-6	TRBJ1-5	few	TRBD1	ASSYPIGQGSHPQH
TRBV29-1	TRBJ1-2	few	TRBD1	SGRGTGTGGYT
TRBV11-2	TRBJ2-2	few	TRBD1	ASSLGAGGYGELF
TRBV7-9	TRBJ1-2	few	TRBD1	ASSYSHRGDYGYT
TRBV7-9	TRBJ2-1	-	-	ASSLGRNWINEQF
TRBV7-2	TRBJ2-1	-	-	ASSLGLGYDEQF
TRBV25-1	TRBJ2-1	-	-	ASSESGSYNEQF
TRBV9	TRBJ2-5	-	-	ASSGRRGRQETQY
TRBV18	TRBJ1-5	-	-	ASSPGNQPQH
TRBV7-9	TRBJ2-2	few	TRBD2	ASSATPGLAGINTGELF
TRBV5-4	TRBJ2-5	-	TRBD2	ASSPGRVDQETQY